This TCR beta chain came from a study of OX40 agonist ivuxolimab in advanced cancers. Germline loops: CDR1 SSHAT, CDR2 FNYEAQ (reference sequence). The CDR3 spans 15 residues. On this clone itself: The germline gene is not matched at one end of the junction; a read error may be the cause.

TCRdb keeps only in-frame clones here, not all; method: immunoSEQ multiplex PCR. This table has roughly 63,000 clones, 75% to 90% appearing once. This receptor was taken from an adult with an advanced solid tumor such as melanoma, head and neck, liver or kidney cancer. This material consisted of CD4+ or CD8+ T cells sorted from blood, taken in a trial of the OX40 agonist ivuxolimab. The V and J genes are TRBV7-7 and TRBJ2-3, with 7 positions matching TRBD1. The CDR3 protein is CASSQGGFETDTQYF. The CDR3 nucleotides read TGTGCTAGCAGCCAAGGGGGCTTCGAAACAGATACGCAGTATTTT. Supplemented by reference TRBV7-7 and TRBJ2-3, the full variable domain reads GAGVSQSPRYKVTKRGQDVTLRCDPISSHATLYWYQQALGQGPEFLTYFNYEAQPDKSGLPSDRFSAERPEGSISTLTIQRTEQRDSAMYRCASSQGGFETDTQYFGPGTRLTVL.